This T cell receptor beta chain stems from a study of Ad26.COV2.S vaccination and SARS-CoV-2 variants. Study as a whole: Enrollment placed the donor in the COV1001 Ad26.COV2.S trial arm. Study-wide points: The TCR breadth and depth analyses may have produced an underestimate of total T cell responses.

Data came from immunoSEQ multiplex PCR; TCRdb stores just in-frame clones and leaves some out. The sample holds 300,000 to 450,000 clones, roughly 81% seen once. Turning to this clone: Antigen unknown.

Deletions cut 0 bases from V and 2 bases from J, with 11 bases between. The CDR3 has 15 amino acids. Germline V lookup: CDR1 MNHEY, CDR2 SVGAGI. Treatment noted: roughly 20 received Ad26.COV2.S at low or high dose, single or two shots; 5 received placebo; per-sample allocation not given. Day 63 after the first vaccine or placebo injection was the time point for sampling. Donation came from an adult in Boston who was aged 18-55 years. Ad26 vector vaccine expressed Wuhan-strain SARS-CoV-2 spike. The source is a person between 18 and 65 years old who received the Ad26.COV2.S COVID-19 vaccine or a placebo. This rearrangement joins TRBV6-5 to TRBJ2-7; no definite D call. The sample consisted of peripheral blood, taken in a trial of Ad26.COV2.S vaccine versus placebo. The CDR3 bases are TGTGCCAGCAGTTACTCTGCCAGCGTGACCTACGAGCAGTACTTC. This translates into CASSYSASVTYEQYF.